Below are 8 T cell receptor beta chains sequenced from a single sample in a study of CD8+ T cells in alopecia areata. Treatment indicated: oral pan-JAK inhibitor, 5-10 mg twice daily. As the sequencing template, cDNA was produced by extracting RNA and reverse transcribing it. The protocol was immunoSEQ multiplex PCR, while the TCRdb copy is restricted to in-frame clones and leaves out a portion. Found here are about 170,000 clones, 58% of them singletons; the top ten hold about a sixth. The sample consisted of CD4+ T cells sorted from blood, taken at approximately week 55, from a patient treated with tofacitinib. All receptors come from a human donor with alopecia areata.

Written as DNA, the CDR3 is TGCGCCAGCAGCTTGGACGGACAGAACACCGGGGAGCTGTTTTTT. It translates to CASSLDGQNTGELFF. The V call is TRBV5-1, the J call TRBJ2-2, with a tentative D call TRBD1 (5 bases). The germline V gene has CDR1 SGHRS and CDR2 YFSETQ. Trimming pared 0 bases from V and 1 base from J, leaving 7 bases between. The CDR3 runs 15 residues.

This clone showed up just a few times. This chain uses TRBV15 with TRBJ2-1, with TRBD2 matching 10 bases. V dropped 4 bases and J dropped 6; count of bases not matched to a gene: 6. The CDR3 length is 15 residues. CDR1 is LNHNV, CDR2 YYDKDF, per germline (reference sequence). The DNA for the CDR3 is TGTGCCACCAGCATAAATAGCGGGGGGTTCAATGAGCAGTTCTTC. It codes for CATSINSGGFNEQFF.

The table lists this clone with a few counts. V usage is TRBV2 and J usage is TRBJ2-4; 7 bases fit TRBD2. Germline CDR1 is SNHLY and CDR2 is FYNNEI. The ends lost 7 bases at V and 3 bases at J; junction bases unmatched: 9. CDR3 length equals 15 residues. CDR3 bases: TGTGCCAGCACCCCGGGGAGGGGTGACAAAAACATTCAGTACTTC. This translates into CASTPGRGDKNIQYF.

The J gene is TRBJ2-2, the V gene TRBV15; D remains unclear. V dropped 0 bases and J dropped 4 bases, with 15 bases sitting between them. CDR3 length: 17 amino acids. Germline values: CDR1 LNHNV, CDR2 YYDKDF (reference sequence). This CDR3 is CATSRDLRHGSTGELFF. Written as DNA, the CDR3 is TGTGCCACCAGCAGAGATTTAAGGCACGGGTCCACCGGGGAGCTGTTTTTT.

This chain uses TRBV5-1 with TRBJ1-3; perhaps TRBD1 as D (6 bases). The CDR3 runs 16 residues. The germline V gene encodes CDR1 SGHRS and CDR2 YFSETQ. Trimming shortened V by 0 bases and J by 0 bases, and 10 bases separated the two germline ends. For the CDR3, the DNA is TGCGCCAGCAGCTTGGATCGGACAGACTCTGGAAACACCATATATTTT. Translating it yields CASSLDRTDSGNTIYF. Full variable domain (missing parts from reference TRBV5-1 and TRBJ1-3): KAGVTQTPRYLIKTRGQQVTLSCSPISGHRSVSWYQQTPGQGLQFLFEYFSETQRNKGNFPGRFSGRQFSNSRSEMNVSTLELGDSALYLCASSLDRTDSGNTIYFGEGSWLTVV.

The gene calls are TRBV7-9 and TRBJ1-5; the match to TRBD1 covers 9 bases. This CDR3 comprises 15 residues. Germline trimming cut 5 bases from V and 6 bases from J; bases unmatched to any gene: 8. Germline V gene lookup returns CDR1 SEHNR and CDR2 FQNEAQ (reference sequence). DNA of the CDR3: TGTGCCAGCAGCGACGGACAGGGGATGGGTCAGCCCCAGCATTTT. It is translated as CASSDGQGMGQPQHF.

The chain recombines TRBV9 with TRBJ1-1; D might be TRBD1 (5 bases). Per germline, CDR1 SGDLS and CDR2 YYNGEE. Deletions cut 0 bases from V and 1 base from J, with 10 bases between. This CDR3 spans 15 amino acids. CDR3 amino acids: CASSVAGDGNTEAFF. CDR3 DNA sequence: TGTGCCAGCAGCGTAGCGGGGGACGGGAACACTGAAGCTTTCTTT.

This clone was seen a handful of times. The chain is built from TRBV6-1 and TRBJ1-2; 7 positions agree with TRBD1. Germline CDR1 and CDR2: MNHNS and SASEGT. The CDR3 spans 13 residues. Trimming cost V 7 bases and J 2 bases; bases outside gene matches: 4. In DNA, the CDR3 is TGTGCCAGCAAGCTGGGACAGAACTATGGCTACACCTTC. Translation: CASKLGQNYGYTF.